Presented here are 28 T cell receptor beta chains from one specimen sequenced in a study of cytomegalovirus exposure and HLA in healthy donors. The PCR contained 60 Vbeta and 13 Jbeta primers. The repertoire was sequenced with immunoSEQ multiplex PCR; TCRdb's copy has only in-frame clones and lacks some. The listing contains about 190,000 clones. Sequencing was done on a sample of PBMCs. These receptor sequences come from a man aged 30 to 45 in good health and CMV-seronegative.

The chain employs TRBV19 and TRBJ1-1; D gene unclear. The germline V gene has CDR1 LNHDA and CDR2 SQIVND (reference sequence). The V and J ends lost 1 base and 0 bases respectively, with 9 bases between them. The CDR3 length is 15 residues. DNA for the CDR3: TGTGCCAGTAGTATAGGTGGCAGTCTGAACACTGAAGCTTTCTTT. It encodes CASSIGGSLNTEAFF.

This chain connects TRBV2 to TRBJ1-6; D ambiguous. Germline lookup yields CDR1 SNHLY and CDR2 FYNNEI. Trimming stripped 6 bases from V and 6 bases from J, with 9 bases between. The CDR3 runs 13 residues. The CDR3 sequence is CASRLEGNSPLHF. The DNA of the CDR3 is TGTGCCAGCAGGCTGGAGGGTAATTCACCCCTCCACTTT.

This chain uses TRBV11-2 with TRBJ1-2, with D possibly matching TRBD1 (5 bases). Germline V CDR1 and CDR2: SGHAT, FQNNGV. Trimming took off 6 bases at V and 6 bases at J, with 14 bases between the two ends. This CDR3 comprises 13 residues. In nucleotides, the CDR3 is TGTGCCAGCAGACCATCAGGGTTGCATGGCTACACCTTC. Protein product: CASRPSGLHGYTF.

The V call is TRBV19, the J call TRBJ2-5; TRBD1 is a possible D gene (5 bases). The CDR3 sequence is 13 residues long. The V gene's germline CDR1 is LNHDA and CDR2 SQIVND (reference sequence). The V end lost 2 bases, the J end lost 5 bases, and 9 bases lay between the germline ends. The CDR3 DNA is TGTGCCAGTAGTATAAGCTCAGGGGAGACCCAGTACTTC. Translation: CASSISSGETQYF.

The chain employs TRBV7-9 and TRBJ2-7; D is possibly TRBD2 (5 bases). V lost 6 bases, J lost 6 bases, and 12 bases lay in between. The CDR3 is made up of 12 amino acids. Germline assignment: CDR1 SEHNR and CDR2 FQNEAQ (reference sequence). Here the CDR3 DNA reads TGTGCCAGCAGGGTACAAGAGGGCGAGCAGTACTTC. This translates into CASRVQEGEQYF.

The V gene is TRBV2, the J gene TRBJ2-5; D gene uncertain. With 7 bases removed from V and 1 base from J, the gap between germline ends came to 13 bases. Germline V gene sequence: CDR1 SNHLY, CDR2 FYNNEI. This CDR3 is built from 14 residues. Here the CDR3 reads CASTKLDIQETQYF. The CDR3 DNA reads as TGTGCCAGCACTAAACTTGACATCCAAGAGACCCAGTACTTC.

The V call is TRBV5-6, the J call TRBJ2-3; 9 bases align to TRBD2. V trimming: 4 bases; J trimming: 3 bases; junction bases outside the gene matches: 12. The CDR3 covers 17 residues. Germline values: CDR1 SGHDT, CDR2 YYEEEE. This chain's CDR3 is CASSRTIAGARTDTQYF. In DNA form, the CDR3 reads TGTGCCAGCAGCCGAACAATAGCGGGGGCCCGGACAGATACGCAGTATTTT.

The rearrangement uses TRBV5-4 and TRBJ1-4; no clear D. CDR1 is SGHNT and CDR2 is YYREEE in the germline V gene (reference sequence). V gave up 5 bases and J gave up 7 bases, with 21 bases separating them. This CDR3 region has 16 residues. This CDR3 reads CASRLEPAGIGEKLFF. The CDR3 nucleotides read TGTGCCAGCAGGCTCGAACCAGCGGGTATAGGTGAAAAACTGTTTTTT.

The V and J genes are TRBV10-1 and TRBJ1-6; unclear D gene. Germline CDR1 is WNHNN and CDR2 is SYGVQD (reference sequence). CDR3 length: 13 residues. The V and J ends lost 8 bases and 5 bases respectively, with 10 bases between them. DNA for the CDR3: TGCGCCAGCCGATACGGGGATAATTCACCCCTCCACTTT. Translated: CASRYGDNSPLHF.

The chain links TRBV13 to TRBJ2-5; 9 bases are shared with TRBD2. CDR1 is PRHDT and CDR2 is FYEKMQ in the germline V gene (reference sequence). V was clipped by 3 bases and J by 4 bases; unmatched bases: 6. There are 15 residues in the CDR3. The CDR3: CASSFLAGVRETQYF. The CDR3 DNA sequence: TGTGCCAGCAGCTTTTTAGCGGGAGTACGAGAGACCCAGTACTTC.

The chain links TRBV28 to TRBJ1-2; D is perhaps TRBD1 (5 bases). V was clipped by 3 bases and J by 7 bases, with 12 bases between them. This CDR3 is 13 amino acids long. Germline assignment: CDR1 MDHEN and CDR2 SYDVKM. DNA for the CDR3: TGTGCCAGCAGTTTTCCAGGGAAGGTTGGCTACACCTTC. This encodes CASSFPGKVGYTF.

V and J are TRBV30 and TRBJ1-2; D possibly corresponds to TRBD1 (6 bases). V lost 1 base and J 7 bases, leaving 16 bases between the germline ends. The CDR3 sequence is 14 residues long. CDR1 and CDR2 from the germline V gene are GTSNPN and SVGIG (reference sequence). The CDR3 DNA sequence: TGTGCCTGGAGTGCAAGCACAACCAGGGGTGGCTACACCTTC. Protein: CAWSASTTRGGYTF.

The chain links TRBV5-1 to TRBJ2-2; TRBD2 is a possible D gene (6 bases). V lost 4 bases, J lost 6 bases, and 16 bases lay in between. Germline V gene data show CDR1 as SGHRS and CDR2 as YFSETQ. The CDR3 covers 15 residues. Written as DNA, the CDR3 is TGCGCCAGCAGCGCCCCGACTAGTACGGCCGGGGAGCTGTTTTTT. Its translation is CASSAPTSTAGELFF.

This chain uses TRBV19 with TRBJ1-6, with 8 bases matching TRBD1. The CDR3 has 16 amino acids. V dropped 3 bases and J dropped 7; count of bases not matched to a gene: 8. Germline V gives CDR1 LNHDA, CDR2 SQIVND (reference sequence). CDR3 sequence: CASSIGQGTNNSPLHF. The CDR3 DNA is TGTGCCAGTAGTATCGGACAGGGAACAAACAATTCACCCCTCCACTTT.

The chain employs TRBV15 and TRBJ2-3; 9 positions match TRBD1. Trimming cost V 4 bases and J 4 bases; bases outside gene matches: 3. The CDR3 consists of 14 residues. Germline-derived CDR1 and CDR2 are LNHNV and YYDKDF (reference sequence). CDR3 protein: CATSIDRGADTQYF. The CDR3 DNA is TGTGCCACCAGCATCGACAGGGGGGCAGATACGCAGTATTTT.

CDR3 nucleotide sequence: TGTGCCAGCAGCCTAAGTAGTCCTTATAGCAATCAGCCCCAGCATTTT. Amino acids: CASSLSSPYSNQPQHF. The V and J genes are TRBV11-2 and TRBJ1-5; D unresolved. The V end was cut by 5 bases, the J end by 0 bases, with 14 bases between. CDR3 length equals 16 residues. Germline CDR1 is SGHAT and CDR2 is FQNNGV.

This chain uses TRBV4-3 with TRBJ2-1; 10 nucleotides match TRBD2. Germline V CDR1 and CDR2: LGHNA, YSLEER. The CDR3 is made up of 18 amino acids. The junction had 13 bases not matched to a gene; V was cut back by 4 bases and J by 4 bases. CDR3 bases: TGCGCCAGCAGCCCCCTGGCTGCAACTAGCGGGGAATACAATGAGCAGTTCTTC. Protein product: CASSPLAATSGEYNEQFF.

The V and J genes are TRBV28 and TRBJ2-5; D not certain. V lost 2 bases to trimming and J lost 5 bases, with 18 bases between them. The CDR3 is made up of 16 amino acids. CDR1 MDHEN and CDR2 SYDVKM come from the germline V gene. The CDR3 loop reads CASSLARLGSRETQYF. DNA of the CDR3: TGTGCCAGCAGTTTAGCACGACTGGGTAGCCGGGAGACCCAGTACTTC.

The chain joins TRBV6-1 to TRBJ1-2, with 9 bases lining up with TRBD1. The CDR3 spans 14 residues. The V segment lost 2 bases and the J segment 6 bases; nucleotides outside the gene matches: 4. The germline V gene encodes CDR1 MNHNS and CDR2 SASEGT. CDR3 in amino acids: CASSESGTGHGYTF. The CDR3 DNA is TGTGCCAGCAGTGAAAGCGGGACAGGGCATGGCTACACCTTC.

The rearrangement joins TRBV5-1 to TRBJ1-4, with D uncertain. Germline V gene lookup returns CDR1 SGHRS and CDR2 YFSETQ. The CDR3 runs 16 residues. V lost 0 bases and J 7 bases, leaving 16 bases between the germline ends. The CDR3 loop is CASSLAIGDGGEKLFF. DNA for the CDR3: TGCGCCAGCAGCTTGGCGATCGGGGATGGTGGTGAAAAACTGTTTTTT.

The V and J genes are TRBV2 and TRBJ2-7; D is possibly TRBD1 (6 bases). The length of the CDR3 is 15 residues. CDR1 and CDR2 (germline): SNHLY, FYNNEI. V lost 5 bases to trimming and J lost 0 bases, with 14 bases between them. The CDR3 sequence is CASSPYTGSSYEQYF. The DNA of the CDR3 is TGTGCCAGCAGTCCTTACACAGGGAGCTCCTACGAGCAGTACTTC.

The chain uses TRBV28 and TRBJ1-5, with TRBD1 matching over 7 bases. Germline lookup yields CDR1 MDHEN and CDR2 SYDVKM. V lost 6 bases to trimming and J lost 4 bases; unmatched junction nucleotides: 6. This CDR3 has 14 amino acids. CDR3 residues: CASSHGQVNQPQHF. CDR3 bases: TGTGCCAGCAGCCACGGACAGGTAAATCAGCCCCAGCATTTT.

The V call is TRBV11-3, the J call TRBJ2-7; 7 bases agree with TRBD1. The CDR3 runs to 19 residues. V gave up 4 bases and J gave up 4 bases; unmatched junction bases: 22. The germline V gene encodes CDR1 SGHNT and CDR2 YENEEA. The CDR3 here is CASSSQGDRDNQGPYEQYF. In nucleotides, the CDR3 is TGTGCCAGCAGCTCCCAGGGGGACCGCGATAACCAGGGGCCTTACGAGCAGTACTTC.

The chain recombines TRBV9 with TRBJ2-2; the match to TRBD1 covers 8 bases. With 3 bases clipped from V and 4 bases from J, the junction kept 5 bases outside the gene matches. The CDR3 loop spans 15 amino acids. From germline, CDR1 is SGDLS and CDR2 YYNGEE. The CDR3 bases are TGTGCCAGCAGCGGCCAGGGGGCCATCACCGGGGAGCTGTTTTTT. Translation gives CASSGQGAITGELFF.

The V call is TRBV19, the J call TRBJ1-4, with 9 bases fitting TRBD1. V trimming: 3 bases; J trimming: 8 bases; junction bases outside the gene matches: 7. The CDR3 has 15 residues. The germline V gene has CDR1 LNHDA and CDR2 SQIVND (reference sequence). CDR3 loop: CASSIGQGRREKLFF. In DNA, the CDR3 is TGTGCCAGTAGTATCGGACAGGGGAGAAGAGAAAAACTGTTTTTT. Based on the CDR3 plus reference TRBV19 and TRBJ1-4, the full variable domain is DGGITQSPKYLFRKEGQNVTLSCEQNLNHDAMYWYRQDPGQGLRLIYYSQIVNDFQKGDIAEGYSVSREKKESFPLTVTSAQKNPTAFYLCASSIGQGRREKLFFGSGTQLSVL.

The chain is built from TRBV11-2 and TRBJ1-4; 7 bases line up with TRBD1. The CDR3 is made up of 16 amino acids. The V and J ends lost 0 bases and 7 bases, in that order; junction bases with no gene match: 8. Germline loops: CDR1 SGHAT, CDR2 FQNNGV. The CDR3 loop reads CASSLDPGTVSEKLFF. The CDR3 DNA follows: TGTGCCAGCAGCTTAGATCCCGGGACAGTCTCTGAAAAACTGTTTTTT.

The J gene is TRBJ2-1, the V gene TRBV4-1; 7 positions match TRBD2. The germline gives CDR1 MGHRA, CDR2 YSYEKL. The CDR3 runs to 15 residues. The V and J ends lost 2 bases and 7 bases, in that order; junction bases with no gene match: 8. The CDR3 DNA reads TGCGCCAGCAGCCAATCGGGGGGAAGAGGGAATGAGCAGTTCTTC. This encodes CASSQSGGRGNEQFF.

This sequence joins TRBV15 and TRBJ2-3; D possibly corresponds to TRBD2 (6 bases). This CDR3 is 14 amino acids long. V lost 1 base, J lost 2 bases, and 7 bases lay in between. The germline CDR1 and CDR2 sequences are LNHNV and YYDKDF (reference sequence). Written as DNA, the CDR3 is TGTGCCACCAGCAGAGCGGGAGACACAGATACGCAGTATTTT. Its translation: CATSRAGDTDTQYF.